The T cell receptor beta chain under discussion was sequenced for a study of blood T cell repertoires in COVID-19. Overall study context: Acute-phase and convalescent COVID-19 samples originated in the United States, Italy and Spain.

V trimming: 2 bases; J trimming: 9 bases; junction bases outside the gene matches: 3. The CDR3 totals 13 residues. Looked up from germline, CDR1 is MDHEN and CDR2 is SYDVKM. This clone counts as medium-sized. Original analysis: Nucleated cell counts were estimated from reference gene primer amplification. Repertoires were generated with immunoSEQ multiplex PCR, while TCRdb's copy carries only in-frame clones and drops some. That table is the source of V, J and clone size, and D and trimming were worked out from the DNA. Here the sample spans 35,000 to 40,000 clones, approximately 86% being singletons.

This rearrangement joins TRBV28 to TRBJ2-3; 9 bases match TRBD2. This sequence was found in a human donor in a cohort sampled during active COVID-19. Material: peripheral blood. The CDR3 sequence: CASSLAGGGTQYF. The DNA for the CDR3 is TGTGCCAGCAGTTTAGCGGGAGGGGGGACGCAGTATTTT.